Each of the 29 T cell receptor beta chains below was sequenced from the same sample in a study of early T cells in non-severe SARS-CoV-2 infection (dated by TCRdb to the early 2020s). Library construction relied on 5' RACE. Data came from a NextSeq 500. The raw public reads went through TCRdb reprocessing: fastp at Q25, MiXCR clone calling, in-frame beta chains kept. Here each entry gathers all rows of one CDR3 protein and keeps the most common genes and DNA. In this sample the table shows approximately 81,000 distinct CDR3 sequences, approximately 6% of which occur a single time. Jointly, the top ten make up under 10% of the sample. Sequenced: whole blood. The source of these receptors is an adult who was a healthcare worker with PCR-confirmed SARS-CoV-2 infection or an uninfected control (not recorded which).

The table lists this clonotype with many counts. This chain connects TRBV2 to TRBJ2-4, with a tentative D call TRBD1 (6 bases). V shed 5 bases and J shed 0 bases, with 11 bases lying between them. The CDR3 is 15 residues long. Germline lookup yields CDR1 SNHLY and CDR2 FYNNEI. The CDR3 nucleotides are TGTGCCAGCAGTAAGGGACACCTAGCCAAAAACATTCAGTACTTC. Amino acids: CASSKGHLAKNIQYF.

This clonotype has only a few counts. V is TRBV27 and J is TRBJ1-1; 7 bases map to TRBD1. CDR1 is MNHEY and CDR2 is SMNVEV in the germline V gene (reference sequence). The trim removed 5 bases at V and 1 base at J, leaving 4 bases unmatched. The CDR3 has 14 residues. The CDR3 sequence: CASSTWTGNTEAFF. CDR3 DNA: TGTGCCAGCAGTACCTGGACAGGGAACACTGAAGCTTTCTTT.

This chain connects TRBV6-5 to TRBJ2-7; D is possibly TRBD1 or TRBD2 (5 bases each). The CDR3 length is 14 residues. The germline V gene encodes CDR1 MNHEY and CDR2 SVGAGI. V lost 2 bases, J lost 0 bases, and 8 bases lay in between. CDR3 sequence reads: CASSYGTASYEQYF. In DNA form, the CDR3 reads TGTGCCAGCAGTTACGGGACGGCCTCCTACGAGCAGTACTTC.

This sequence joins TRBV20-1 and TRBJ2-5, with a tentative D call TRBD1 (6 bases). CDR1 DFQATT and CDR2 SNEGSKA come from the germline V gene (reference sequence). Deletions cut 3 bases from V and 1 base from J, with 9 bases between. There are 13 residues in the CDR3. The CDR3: CSASRDTQETQYF. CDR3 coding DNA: TGCAGTGCTAGTCGGGACACCCAAGAGACCCAGTACTTC.

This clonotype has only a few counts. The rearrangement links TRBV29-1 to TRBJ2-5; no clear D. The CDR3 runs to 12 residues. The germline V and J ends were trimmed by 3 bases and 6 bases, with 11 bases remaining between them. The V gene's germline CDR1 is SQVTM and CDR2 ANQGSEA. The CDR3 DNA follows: TGCAGCGTTGAGGGTGGTTCCAAGACCCAGTACTTC. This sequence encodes CSVEGGSKTQYF.

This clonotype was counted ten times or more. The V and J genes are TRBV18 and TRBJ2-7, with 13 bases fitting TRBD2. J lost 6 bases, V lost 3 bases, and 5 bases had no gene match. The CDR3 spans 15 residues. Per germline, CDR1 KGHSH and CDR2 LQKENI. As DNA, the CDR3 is TGTGCCAGCTCACCCAGGACTAGCGGGAGCGGCGAGCAGTACTTC. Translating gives CASSPRTSGSGEQYF.

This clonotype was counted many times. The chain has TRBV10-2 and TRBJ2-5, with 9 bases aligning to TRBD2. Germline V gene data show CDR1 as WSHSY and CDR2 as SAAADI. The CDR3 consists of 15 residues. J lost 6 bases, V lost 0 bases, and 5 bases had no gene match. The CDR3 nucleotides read TGCGCCAGCAGTGAGTCTAGCGGGGGAGGAAAGACCCAGTACTTC. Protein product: CASSESSGGGKTQYF.

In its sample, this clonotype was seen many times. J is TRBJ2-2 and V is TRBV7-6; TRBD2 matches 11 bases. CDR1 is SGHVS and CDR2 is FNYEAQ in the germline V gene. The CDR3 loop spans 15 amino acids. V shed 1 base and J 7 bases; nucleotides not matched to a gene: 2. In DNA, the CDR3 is TGTGCCAGCAGCTTAGGAGGACTAGCGGGCGGGGAGCTGTTTTTT. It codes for CASSLGGLAGGELFF.

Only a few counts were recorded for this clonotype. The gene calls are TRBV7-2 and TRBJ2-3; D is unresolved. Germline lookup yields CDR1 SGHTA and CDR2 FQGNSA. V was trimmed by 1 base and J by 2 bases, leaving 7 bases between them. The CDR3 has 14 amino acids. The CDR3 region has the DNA TGTGCCAGCAGCTTAGTTGGGCTCACAGATACGCAGTATTTT. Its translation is CASSLVGLTDTQYF.

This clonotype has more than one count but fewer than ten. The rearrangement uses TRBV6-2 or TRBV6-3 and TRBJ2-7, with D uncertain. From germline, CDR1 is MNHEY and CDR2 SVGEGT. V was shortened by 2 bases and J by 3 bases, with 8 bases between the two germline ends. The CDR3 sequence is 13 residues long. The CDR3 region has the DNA TGTGCCAGCAGTTACCGGCCTAACTACGAGCAGTACTTC. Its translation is CASSYRPNYEQYF.

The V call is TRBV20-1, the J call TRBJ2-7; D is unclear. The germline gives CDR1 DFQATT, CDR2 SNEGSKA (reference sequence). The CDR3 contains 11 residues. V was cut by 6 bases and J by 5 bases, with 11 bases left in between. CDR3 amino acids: CSAKSGHEQYF. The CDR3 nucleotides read TGCAGTGCCAAGTCTGGGCACGAGCAGTACTTC.

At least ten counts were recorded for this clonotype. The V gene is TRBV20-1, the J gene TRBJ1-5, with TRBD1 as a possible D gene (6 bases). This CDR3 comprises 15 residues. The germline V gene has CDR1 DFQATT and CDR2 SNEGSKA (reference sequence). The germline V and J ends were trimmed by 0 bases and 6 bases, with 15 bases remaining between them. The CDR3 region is CSARDPGGGGQPQHF. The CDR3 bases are TGCAGTGCTAGAGATCCCGGGGGGGGCGGTCAGCCCCAGCATTTT.

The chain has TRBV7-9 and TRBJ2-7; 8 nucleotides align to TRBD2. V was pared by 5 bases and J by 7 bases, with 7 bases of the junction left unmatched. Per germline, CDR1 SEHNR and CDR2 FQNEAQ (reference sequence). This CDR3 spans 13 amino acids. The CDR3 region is CASSPGGPGEQYF. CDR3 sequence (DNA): TGTGCCAGCAGCCCGGGAGGGCCTGGGGAGCAGTACTTC.

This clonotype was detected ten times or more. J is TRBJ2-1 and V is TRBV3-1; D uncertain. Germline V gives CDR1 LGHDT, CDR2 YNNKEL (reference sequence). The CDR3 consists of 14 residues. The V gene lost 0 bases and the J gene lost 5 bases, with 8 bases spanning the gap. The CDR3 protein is CASSQDPSNNEQFF. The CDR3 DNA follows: TGTGCCAGCAGCCAAGATCCCAGCAACAATGAGCAGTTCTTC.

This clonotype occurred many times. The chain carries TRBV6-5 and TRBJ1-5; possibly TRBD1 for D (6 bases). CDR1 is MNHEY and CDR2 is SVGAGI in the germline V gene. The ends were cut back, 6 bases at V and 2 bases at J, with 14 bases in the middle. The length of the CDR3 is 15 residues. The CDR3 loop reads CASSPFGQRNQPQHF. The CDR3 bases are TGTGCCAGCAGCCCATTCGGACAGCGCAATCAGCCCCAGCATTTT.

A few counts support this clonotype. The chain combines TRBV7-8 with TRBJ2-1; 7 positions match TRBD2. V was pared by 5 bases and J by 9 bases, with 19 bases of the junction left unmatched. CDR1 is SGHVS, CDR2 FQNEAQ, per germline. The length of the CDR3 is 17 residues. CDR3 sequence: CASSPTPGKRGTTEQFF. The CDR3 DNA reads TGTGCCAGCAGCCCGACCCCGGGGAAGCGGGGAACGACTGAGCAGTTCTTC.

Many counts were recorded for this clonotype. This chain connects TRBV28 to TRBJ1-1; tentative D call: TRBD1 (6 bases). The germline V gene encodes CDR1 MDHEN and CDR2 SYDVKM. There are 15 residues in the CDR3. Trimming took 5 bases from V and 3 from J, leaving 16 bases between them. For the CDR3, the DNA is TGTGCCAGCAGTAATGATAACAGGGACCACACTGAAGCTTTCTTT. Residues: CASSNDNRDHTEAFF.

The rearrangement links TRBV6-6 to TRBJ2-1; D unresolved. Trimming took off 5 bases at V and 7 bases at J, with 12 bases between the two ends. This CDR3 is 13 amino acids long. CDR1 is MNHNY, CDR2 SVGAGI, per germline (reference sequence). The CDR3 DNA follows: TGTGCCAGCAGTGGCCTTTCTAAGAATGAGCAGTTCTTC. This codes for CASSGLSKNEQFF.

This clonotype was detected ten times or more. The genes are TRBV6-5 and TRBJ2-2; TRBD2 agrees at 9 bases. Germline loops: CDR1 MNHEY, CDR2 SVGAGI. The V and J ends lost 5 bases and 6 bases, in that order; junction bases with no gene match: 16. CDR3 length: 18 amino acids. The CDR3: CASSPGGIAGVYPGELFF. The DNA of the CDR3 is TGTGCCAGCAGTCCCGGGGGGATAGCGGGGGTCTACCCCGGGGAGCTGTTTTTT.

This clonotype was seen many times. Here the CDR3 reads CASSLPSGPTDTQYF. In nucleotides, the CDR3 is TGTGCCAGCAGCTTGCCTAGCGGACCCACAGATACGCAGTATTTT. The rearrangement links TRBV5-6 to TRBJ2-3; TRBD2 agrees at 7 bases. Germline values: CDR1 SGHDT, CDR2 YYEEEE. V was pared by 1 base and J by 2 bases, with 4 bases of the junction left unmatched. This CDR3 has 15 amino acids. Complete variable domain (other parts from reference TRBV5-6 and TRBJ2-3): DAGVTQSPTHLIKTRGQQVTLRCSPKSGHDTVSWYQQALGQGPQFIFQYYEEEERQRGNFPDRFSGHQFPNYSSELNVNALLLGDSALYLCASSLPSGPTDTQYFGPGTRLTVL.

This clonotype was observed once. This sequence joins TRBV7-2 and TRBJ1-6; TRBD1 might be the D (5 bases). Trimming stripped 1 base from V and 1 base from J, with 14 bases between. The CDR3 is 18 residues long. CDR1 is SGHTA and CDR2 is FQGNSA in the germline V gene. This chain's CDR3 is CASSLGWRGTSYNSPLHF. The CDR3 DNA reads TGTGCCAGCAGCTTAGGTTGGCGGGGGACGTCCTATAATTCACCCCTCCACTTT.

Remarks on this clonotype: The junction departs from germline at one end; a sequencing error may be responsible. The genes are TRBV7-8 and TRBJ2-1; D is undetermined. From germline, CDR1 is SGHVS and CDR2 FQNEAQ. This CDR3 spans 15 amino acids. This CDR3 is CASSEPRGSYNEQFF. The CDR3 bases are TGCGCCAGCAGCGAACCCAGAGGCAGTTACAATGAGCAGTTCTTC.

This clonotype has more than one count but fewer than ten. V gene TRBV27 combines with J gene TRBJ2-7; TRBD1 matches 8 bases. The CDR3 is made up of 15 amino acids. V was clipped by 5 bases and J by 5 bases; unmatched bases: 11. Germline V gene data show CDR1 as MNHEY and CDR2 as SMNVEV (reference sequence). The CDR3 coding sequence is TGTGCCAGCAGTCCCCCGACAGGGGAAGCCGACGAGCAGTACTTC. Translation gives CASSPPTGEADEQYF.

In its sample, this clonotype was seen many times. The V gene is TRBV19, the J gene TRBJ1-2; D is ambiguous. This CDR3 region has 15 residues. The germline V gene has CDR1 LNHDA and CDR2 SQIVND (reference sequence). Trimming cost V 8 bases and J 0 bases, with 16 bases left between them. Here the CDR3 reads CASATTAIANYGYTF. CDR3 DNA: TGTGCCAGTGCAACAACAGCGATAGCTAACTATGGCTACACCTTC.

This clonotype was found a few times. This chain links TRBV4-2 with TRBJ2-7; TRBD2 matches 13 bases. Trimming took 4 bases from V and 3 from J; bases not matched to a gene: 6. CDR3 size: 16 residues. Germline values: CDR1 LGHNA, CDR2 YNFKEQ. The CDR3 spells CASSLTGTSGIYEQYF. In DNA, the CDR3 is TGTGCCAGCAGCCTAACCGGGACTAGCGGGATCTACGAGCAGTACTTC.

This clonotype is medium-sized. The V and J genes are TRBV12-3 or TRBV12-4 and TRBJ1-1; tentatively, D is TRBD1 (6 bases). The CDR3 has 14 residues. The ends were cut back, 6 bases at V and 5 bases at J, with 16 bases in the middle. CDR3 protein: CASSSYTGQTEAFF. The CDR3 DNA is TGTGCCAGCAGCTCATATACAGGGCAGACTGAAGCTTTCTTT.

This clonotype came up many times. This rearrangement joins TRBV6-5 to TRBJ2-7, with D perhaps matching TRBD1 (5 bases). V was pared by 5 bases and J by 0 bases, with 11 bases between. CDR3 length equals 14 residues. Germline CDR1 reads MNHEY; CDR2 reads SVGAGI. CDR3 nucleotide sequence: TGTGCCAGCAGTAAGGACACAGACTCCTACGAGCAGTACTTC. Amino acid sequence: CASSKDTDSYEQYF.

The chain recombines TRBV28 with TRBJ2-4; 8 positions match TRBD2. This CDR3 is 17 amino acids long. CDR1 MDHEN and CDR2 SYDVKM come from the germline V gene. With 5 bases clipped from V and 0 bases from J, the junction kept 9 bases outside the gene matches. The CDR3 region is CASSPSGGFLAKNIQYF. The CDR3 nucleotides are TGTGCCAGCAGTCCCTCGGGGGGGTTCTTAGCCAAAAACATTCAGTACTTC.

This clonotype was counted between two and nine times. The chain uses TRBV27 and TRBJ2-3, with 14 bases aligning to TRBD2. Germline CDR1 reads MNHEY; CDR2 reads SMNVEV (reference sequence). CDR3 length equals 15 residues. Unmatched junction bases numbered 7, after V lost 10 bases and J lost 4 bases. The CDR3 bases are TGTGCCACCCAGACTAGCGGGGGGGCCCCAGATACGCAGTATTTT. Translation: CATQTSGGAPDTQYF.